At least ten counts were recorded for the clone carrying this T cell receptor beta chain. Its target is not known. These data originate in a study of CD8 T cells in ankylosing spondylitis. Trimming removed 3 bases from V and 2 bases from J; junction bases left unmatched: 6. CDR1 and CDR2 (germline): SGHRS, YFSETQ. The CDR3 length is 15 residues. Study-level findings and limits: A TCR beta motif of 7 to 9 highly homologous variants seemed to mark ankylosing spondylitis blood.

TCRdb re-derived calls from the 5' RACE reads in MiXCR, one entry per CDR3 protein. In the table there are around 150,000 distinct CDR3 sequences, about 7.3% of which are singletons. The material sequenced was blood, either unsorted or a sorted T cell fraction (not recorded which). The receptor was isolated from a female donor with ankylosing spondylitis or in good health (not recorded which). The rearrangement links TRBV5-1 to TRBJ2-5; 8 nucleotides match TRBD1. DNA for the CDR3: TGCGCCAGCAGCTCTCGACAGGGGCAGCAAGAGACCCAGTACTTC. Translating it yields CASSSRQGQQETQYF.